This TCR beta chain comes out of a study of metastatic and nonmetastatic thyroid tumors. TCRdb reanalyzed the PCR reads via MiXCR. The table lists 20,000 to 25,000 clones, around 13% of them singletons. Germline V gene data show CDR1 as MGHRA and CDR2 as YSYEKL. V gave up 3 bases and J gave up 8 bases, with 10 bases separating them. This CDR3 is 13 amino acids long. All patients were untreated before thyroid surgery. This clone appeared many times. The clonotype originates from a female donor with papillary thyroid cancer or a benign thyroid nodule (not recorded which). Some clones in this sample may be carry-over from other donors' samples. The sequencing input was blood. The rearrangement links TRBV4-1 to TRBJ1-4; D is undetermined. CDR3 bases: TGCGCCAGCAGCCAGACTCTACGCGAAAAACTGTTTTTT. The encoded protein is CASSQTLREKLFF.